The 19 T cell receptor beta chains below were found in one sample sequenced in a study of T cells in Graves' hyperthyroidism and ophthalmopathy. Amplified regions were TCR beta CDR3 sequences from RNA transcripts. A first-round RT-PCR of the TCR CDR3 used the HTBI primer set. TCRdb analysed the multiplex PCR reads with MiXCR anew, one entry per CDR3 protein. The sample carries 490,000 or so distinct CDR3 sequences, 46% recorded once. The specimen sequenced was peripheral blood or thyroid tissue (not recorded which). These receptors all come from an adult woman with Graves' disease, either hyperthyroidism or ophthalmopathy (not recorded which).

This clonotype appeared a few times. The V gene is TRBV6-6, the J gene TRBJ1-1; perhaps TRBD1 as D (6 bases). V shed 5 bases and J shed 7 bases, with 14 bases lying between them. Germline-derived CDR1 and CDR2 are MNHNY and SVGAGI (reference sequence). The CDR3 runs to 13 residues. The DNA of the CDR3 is TGTGCCAGCAGTCCCCCGGGACACGTTGAAGCTTTCTTT. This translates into CASSPPGHVEAFF.

The chain's CDR3 is CASSLPADLYGYTF. CDR3 bases: TGTGCCAGCAGCTTACCGGCAGACCTCTATGGCTACACCTTC. The chain uses TRBV7-9 and TRBJ1-2, with D unresolved. Trimming left V 2 bases short and J 4 bases short, with 11 bases between. This CDR3 has 14 amino acids. Looked up from germline, CDR1 is SEHNR and CDR2 is FQNEAQ (reference sequence). Filled out from reference TRBV7-9 and TRBJ1-2, the complete variable domain reads DTGVSQNPRHKITKRGQNVTFRCDPISEHNRLYWYRQTLGQGPEFLTYFQNEAQLEKSRLLSDRFSAERPKGSFSTLEIQRTEQGDSAMYLCASSLPADLYGYTFGSGTRLTVV.

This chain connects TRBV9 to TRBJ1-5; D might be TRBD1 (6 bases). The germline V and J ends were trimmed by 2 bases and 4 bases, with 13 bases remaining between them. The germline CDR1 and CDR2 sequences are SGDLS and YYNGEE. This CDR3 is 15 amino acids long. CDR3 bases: TGTGCCAGCAGCGTCGACGGACAGCCAAATCAGCCCCAGCATTTT. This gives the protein CASSVDGQPNQPQHF.

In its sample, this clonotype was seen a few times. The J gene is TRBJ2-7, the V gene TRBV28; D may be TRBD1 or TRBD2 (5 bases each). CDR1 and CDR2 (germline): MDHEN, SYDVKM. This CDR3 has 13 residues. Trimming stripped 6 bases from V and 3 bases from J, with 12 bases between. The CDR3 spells CASSSLGDYEQYF. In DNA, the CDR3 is TGTGCCAGCAGCTCTCTGGGGGACTACGAGCAGTACTTC.

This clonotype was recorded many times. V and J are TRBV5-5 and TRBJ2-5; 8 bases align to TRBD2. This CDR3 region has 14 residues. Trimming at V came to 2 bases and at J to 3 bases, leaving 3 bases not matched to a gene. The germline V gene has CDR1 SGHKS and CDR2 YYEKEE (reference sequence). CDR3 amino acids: CASSLAGVKETQYF. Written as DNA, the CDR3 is TGTGCCAGCAGCTTAGCGGGAGTAAAAGAGACCCAGTACTTC.

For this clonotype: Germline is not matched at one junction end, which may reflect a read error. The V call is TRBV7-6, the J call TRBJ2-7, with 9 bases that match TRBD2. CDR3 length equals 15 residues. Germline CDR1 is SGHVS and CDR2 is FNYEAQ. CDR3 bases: TGTGCCAGCAGTACTATAGCGGGAGATTCCTACGAGCAGTACTTT. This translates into CASSTIAGDSYEQYF.

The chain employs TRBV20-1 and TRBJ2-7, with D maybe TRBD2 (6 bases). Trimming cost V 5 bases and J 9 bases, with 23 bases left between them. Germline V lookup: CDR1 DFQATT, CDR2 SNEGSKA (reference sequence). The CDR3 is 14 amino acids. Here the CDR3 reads CSAPIRGVPMGQYF. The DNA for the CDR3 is TGCAGTGCTCCAATCCGCGGGGTCCCAATGGGGCAGTACTTC.

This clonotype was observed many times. This CDR3 reads CSVGDRANTGELFF. DNA of the CDR3: TGCAGCGTTGGGGACAGGGCGAACACCGGGGAGCTGTTTTTT. The gene calls are TRBV29-1 and TRBJ2-2; TRBD1 aligns across 9 bases. The junction had 0 bases not matched to a gene; V was cut back by 4 bases and J by 0 bases. The CDR3 extends over 14 amino acids. The germline V gene encodes CDR1 SQVTM and CDR2 ANQGSEA.

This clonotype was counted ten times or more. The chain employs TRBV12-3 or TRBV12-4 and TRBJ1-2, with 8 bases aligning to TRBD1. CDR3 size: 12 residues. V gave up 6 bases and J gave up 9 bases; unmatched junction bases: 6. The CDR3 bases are TGTGCCAGCAGCAGGGACAGGACGAGCTACACCTTC. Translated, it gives CASSRDRTSYTF.

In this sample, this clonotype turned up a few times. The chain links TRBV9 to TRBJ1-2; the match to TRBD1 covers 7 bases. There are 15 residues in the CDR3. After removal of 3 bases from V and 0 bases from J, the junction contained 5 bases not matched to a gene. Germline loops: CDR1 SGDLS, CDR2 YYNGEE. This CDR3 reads CASSEGAATNYGYTF. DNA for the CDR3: TGTGCCAGCAGCGAGGGGGCAGCAACTAACTATGGCTACACCTTC.

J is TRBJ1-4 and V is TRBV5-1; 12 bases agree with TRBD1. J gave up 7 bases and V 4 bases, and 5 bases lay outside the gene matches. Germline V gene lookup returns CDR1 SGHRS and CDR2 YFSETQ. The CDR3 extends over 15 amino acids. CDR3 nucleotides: TGCGCCAGCAGCCGAGGGACAGGGGGCATTGAAAAACTGTTTTTT. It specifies CASSRGTGGIEKLFF.

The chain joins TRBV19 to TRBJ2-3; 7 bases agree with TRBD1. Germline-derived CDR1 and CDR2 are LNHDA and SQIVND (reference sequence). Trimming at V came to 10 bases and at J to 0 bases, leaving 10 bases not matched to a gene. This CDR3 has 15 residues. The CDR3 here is CATRTGTVSTDTQYF. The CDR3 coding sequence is TGTGCCACCCGAACCGGGACAGTTAGCACAGATACGCAGTATTTT.

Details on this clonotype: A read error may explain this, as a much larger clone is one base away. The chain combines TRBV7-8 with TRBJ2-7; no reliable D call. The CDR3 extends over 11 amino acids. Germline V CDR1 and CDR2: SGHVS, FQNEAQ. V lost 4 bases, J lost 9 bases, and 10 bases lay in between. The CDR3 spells CASSSGLGQYF. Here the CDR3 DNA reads TGTGCCAGCAGCTCTGGGTTGGGGCAGTACTTC. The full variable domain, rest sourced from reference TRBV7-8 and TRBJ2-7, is GAGVSQSPRYKVAKRGQDVALRCDPISGHVSLFWYQQALGQGPEFLTYFQNEAQLDKSGLPSDRFFAERPEGSVSTLKIQRTQQEDSAVYLCASSSGLGQYFGPGTRLTVT.

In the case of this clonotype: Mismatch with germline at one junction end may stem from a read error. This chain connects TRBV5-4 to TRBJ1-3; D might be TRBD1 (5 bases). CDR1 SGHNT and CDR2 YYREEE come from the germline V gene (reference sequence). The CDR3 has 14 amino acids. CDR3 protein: CASSFGADGSTIYF. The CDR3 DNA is TGTGCCAGCAGCTTTGGGGCAGATGGAAGCACCATATATTTT. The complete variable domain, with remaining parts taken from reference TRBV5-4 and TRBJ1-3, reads ETGVTQSPTHLIKTRGQQVTLRCSSQSGHNTVSWYQQALGQGPQFIFQYYREEENGRGNFPPRFSGLQFPNYSSELNVNALELDDSALYLCASSFGADGSTIYFGEGSWLTVV.

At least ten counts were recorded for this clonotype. CDR3 amino acids: CASSLGGLQGNTEAFF. DNA of the CDR3: TGCGCCAGCAGCTTGGGGGGATTACAGGGGAACACTGAAGCTTTCTTT. The chain combines TRBV5-1 with TRBJ1-1; possible D gene TRBD1, 6 bases. The germline CDR1 and CDR2 sequences are SGHRS and YFSETQ. V was shortened by 0 bases and J by 1 base, with 13 bases between the two germline ends. CDR3 length equals 16 residues.

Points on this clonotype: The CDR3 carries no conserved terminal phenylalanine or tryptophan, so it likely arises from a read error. CDR3: CASSRSGLANSPLHL. The CDR3 DNA is TGTGCCAGCAGTAGATCGGGCCTGGCTAATTCACCCCTCCACCTT. V gene TRBV7-2 combines with J gene TRBJ1-6; D uncertain. Germline V gene sequence: CDR1 SGHTA, CDR2 FQGNSA. Trimming removed 6 bases at V and 6 bases at J, with 15 bases between. There are 15 residues in the CDR3.

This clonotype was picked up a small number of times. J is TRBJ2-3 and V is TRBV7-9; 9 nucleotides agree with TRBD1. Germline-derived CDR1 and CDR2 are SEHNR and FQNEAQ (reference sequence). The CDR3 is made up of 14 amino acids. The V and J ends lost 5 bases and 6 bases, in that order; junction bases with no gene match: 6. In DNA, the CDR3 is TGTGCCAGCAGCGCAACAGGGGGCGGCGATACGCAGTATTTT. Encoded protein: CASSATGGGDTQYF.

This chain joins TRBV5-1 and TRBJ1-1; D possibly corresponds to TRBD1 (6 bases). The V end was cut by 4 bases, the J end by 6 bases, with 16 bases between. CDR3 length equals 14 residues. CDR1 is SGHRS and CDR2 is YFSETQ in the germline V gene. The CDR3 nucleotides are TGCGCCAGCAGCCAGACCACAGGGTTATCTGAAGCTTTCTTT. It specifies CASSQTTGLSEAFF.

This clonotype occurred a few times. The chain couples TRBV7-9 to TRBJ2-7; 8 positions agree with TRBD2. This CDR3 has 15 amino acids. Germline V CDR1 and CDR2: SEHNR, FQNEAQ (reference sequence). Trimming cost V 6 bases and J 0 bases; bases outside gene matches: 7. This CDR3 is CASSYGGAISYEQYF. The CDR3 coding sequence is TGTGCCAGCAGTTACGGGGGGGCCATCTCCTACGAGCAGTACTTC.